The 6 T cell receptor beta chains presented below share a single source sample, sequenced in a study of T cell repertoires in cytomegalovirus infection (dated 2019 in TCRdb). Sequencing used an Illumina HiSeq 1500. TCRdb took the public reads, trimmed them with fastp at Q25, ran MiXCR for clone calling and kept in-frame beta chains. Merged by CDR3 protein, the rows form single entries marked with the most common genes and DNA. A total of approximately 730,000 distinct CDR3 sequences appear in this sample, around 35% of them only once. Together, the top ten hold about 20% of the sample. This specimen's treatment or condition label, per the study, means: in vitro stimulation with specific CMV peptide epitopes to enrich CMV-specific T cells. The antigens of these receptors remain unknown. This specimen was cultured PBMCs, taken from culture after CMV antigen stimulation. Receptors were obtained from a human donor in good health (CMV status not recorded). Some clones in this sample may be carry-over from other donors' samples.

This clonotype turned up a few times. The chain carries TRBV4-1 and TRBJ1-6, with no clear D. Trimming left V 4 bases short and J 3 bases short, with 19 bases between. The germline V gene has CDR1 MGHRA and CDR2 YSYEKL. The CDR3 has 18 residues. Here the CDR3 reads CASSPSLLLADYNSPLHF. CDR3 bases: TGCGCCAGCAGCCCTAGTTTGTTGTTGGCAGACTATAATTCACCCCTCCACTTT.

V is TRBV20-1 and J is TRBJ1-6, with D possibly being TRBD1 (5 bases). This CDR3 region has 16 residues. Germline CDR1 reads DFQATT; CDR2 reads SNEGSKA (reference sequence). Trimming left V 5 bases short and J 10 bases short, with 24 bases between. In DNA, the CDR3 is TGCAGTGCTCCAACCCACGGAAGGGGAATGGGATCACCCCTCCACTTT. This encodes CSAPTHGRGMGSPLHF.

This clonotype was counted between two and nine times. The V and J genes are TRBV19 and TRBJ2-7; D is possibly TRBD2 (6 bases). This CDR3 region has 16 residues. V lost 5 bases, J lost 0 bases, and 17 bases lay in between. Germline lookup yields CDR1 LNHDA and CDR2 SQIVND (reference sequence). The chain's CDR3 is CASSPTGGSSSYEQYF. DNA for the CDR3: TGTGCCAGTAGTCCCACCGGAGGGTCGAGCTCCTACGAGCAGTACTTC.

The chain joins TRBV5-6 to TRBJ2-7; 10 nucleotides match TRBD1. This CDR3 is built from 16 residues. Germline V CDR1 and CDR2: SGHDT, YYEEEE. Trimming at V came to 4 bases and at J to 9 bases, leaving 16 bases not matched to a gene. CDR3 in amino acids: CASSEYRDRGRKGQYF. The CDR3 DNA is TGTGCCAGCAGCGAATACCGGGACAGGGGAAGGAAGGGGCAGTACTTC.

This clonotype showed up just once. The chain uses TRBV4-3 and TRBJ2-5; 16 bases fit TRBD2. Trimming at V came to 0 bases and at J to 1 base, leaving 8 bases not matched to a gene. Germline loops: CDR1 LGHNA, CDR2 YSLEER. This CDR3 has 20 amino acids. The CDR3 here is CASSQETGLAGGPFQETQYF. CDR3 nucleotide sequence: TGCGCCAGCAGCCAAGAGACGGGACTAGCGGGAGGGCCCTTCCAAGAGACCCAGTACTTC.

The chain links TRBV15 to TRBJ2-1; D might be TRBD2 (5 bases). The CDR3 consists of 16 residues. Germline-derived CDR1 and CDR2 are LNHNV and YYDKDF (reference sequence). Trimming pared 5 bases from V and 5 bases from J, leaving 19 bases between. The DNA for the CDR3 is TGTGCCACCAGCCCCCGAAGGCCTTCCGGGAACAATGAGCAGTTCTTC. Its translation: CATSPRRPSGNNEQFF.